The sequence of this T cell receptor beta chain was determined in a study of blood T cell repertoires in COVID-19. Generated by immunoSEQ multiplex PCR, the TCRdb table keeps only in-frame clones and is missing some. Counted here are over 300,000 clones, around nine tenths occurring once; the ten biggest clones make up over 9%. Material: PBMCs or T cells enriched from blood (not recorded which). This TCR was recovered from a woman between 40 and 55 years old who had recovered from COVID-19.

CDR3 amino acids: CASSYGTGSGNQPQHF. CDR3 nucleotides: TGTGCCAGCAGTTACGGTACAGGGAGTGGCAATCAGCCCCAGCATTTT. The V gene is TRBV6-2 or TRBV6-3, the J gene TRBJ1-5, with D possibly matching TRBD1 (6 bases). This CDR3 has 16 residues. The germline gives CDR1 MNHEY, CDR2 SVGEGT. The germline V and J ends were trimmed by 2 bases and 2 bases, with 13 bases remaining between them.